Shown below are 10 T cell receptor beta chains from a single sample sequenced in a study of blood T cells in healthy people across ages. Next came a second PCR, run for about 7 to 11 cycles, which used a sample-barcoded 5' primer along with a J-beta primer mix. TCRdb analysed the 5' RACE reads with MiXCR anew, one entry per CDR3 protein. The sample contains over 1,500,000 distinct CDR3 sequences, 35% to 50% of which appear only once. Sequenced material: blood. These receptors all come from a human donor in good health.

This clonotype was found a few times. The chain has TRBV7-2 and TRBJ2-6; D possibly matches TRBD1 or TRBD2 (5 bases each). This CDR3 is built from 16 residues. Germline loops: CDR1 SGHTA, CDR2 FQGNSA. Trimming stripped 5 bases from V and 2 bases from J, with 13 bases between. This chain's CDR3 is CASSIKGTPGANVLTF. The DNA for the CDR3 is TGTGCCAGCAGCATCAAAGGGACCCCTGGGGCCAACGTCCTGACTTTC.

The chain carries TRBV5-1 and TRBJ2-3; 8 bases agree with TRBD2. The V gene's germline CDR1 is SGHRS and CDR2 YFSETQ. V trimming: 1 base; J trimming: 2 bases; junction bases outside the gene matches: 6. The CDR3 consists of 16 residues. In nucleotides, the CDR3 is TGCGCCAGCAGCTTGTACCTTAGCGGGGTCACAGATACGCAGTATTTT. It is translated as CASSLYLSGVTDTQYF. Complete variable domain (other parts from reference TRBV5-1 and TRBJ2-3): KAGVTQTPRYLIKTRGQQVTLSCSPISGHRSVSWYQQTPGQGLQFLFEYFSETQRNKGNFPGRFSGRQFSNSRSEMNVSTLELGDSALYLCASSLYLSGVTDTQYFGPGTRLTVL.

The chain links TRBV4-1 to TRBJ1-4; 9 bases fit TRBD1. The CDR3 totals 15 residues. The V gene's germline CDR1 is MGHRA and CDR2 YSYEKL. With V trimmed by 6 bases and J by 8 bases, 10 bases remained unmatched. The CDR3 DNA reads as TGCGCCAGCAGTCTCCGGGACAGGGTTGGAGAAAAACTGTTTTTT. The encoded protein is CASSLRDRVGEKLFF.

The chain recombines TRBV9 with TRBJ1-2; D is unclear. With 2 bases removed from V and 9 bases from J, the gap between germline ends came to 11 bases. Germline-derived CDR1 and CDR2 are SGDLS and YYNGEE. This CDR3 region has 12 residues. CDR3 loop: CASSVYSGSYTF. CDR3 nucleotide sequence: TGTGCCAGCAGCGTTTATAGTGGGAGCTACACCTTC.

This clonotype has just a few counts. The genes are TRBV20-1 and TRBJ2-3; TRBD2 might be the D (5 bases). With 8 bases removed from V and 3 bases from J, the gap between germline ends came to 15 bases. Germline V gene data show CDR1 as DFQATT and CDR2 as SNEGSKA (reference sequence). The CDR3 contains 13 residues. The CDR3 nucleotides are TGCAGTTTCAGACCCCCGGGGACAGATACGCAGTATTTT. Its translation: CSFRPPGTDTQYF.

This clonotype was counted a few times. The chain couples TRBV7-9 to TRBJ2-5; the D gene is possibly TRBD2 (5 bases). The length of the CDR3 is 15 residues. Trimming stripped 1 base from V and 2 bases from J, with 11 bases between. Germline loops: CDR1 SEHNR, CDR2 FQNEAQ (reference sequence). The CDR3, as DNA: TGTGCCAGCAGCTTAGAACTAGGGTCGCAAGAGACCCAGTACTTC. Protein product: CASSLELGSQETQYF. The whole variable domain, remainder taken from reference TRBV7-9 and TRBJ2-5, is DTGVSQNPRHKITKRGQNVTFRCDPISEHNRLYWYRQTLGQGPEFLTYFQNEAQLEKSRLLSDRFSAERPKGSFSTLEIQRTEQGDSAMYLCASSLELGSQETQYFGPGTRLLVL.

V gene TRBV10-3 combines with J gene TRBJ1-6, with 9 bases identical to TRBD1. The CDR3 is 15 residues long. The junction had 4 bases not matched to a gene; V was cut back by 5 bases and J by 5 bases. Looked up from germline, CDR1 is ENHRY and CDR2 is SYGVKD. In nucleotides, the CDR3 is TGTGCCATCAGTAACCGGGACAGGGATAATTCACCCCTCCACTTT. It yields the protein CAISNRDRDNSPLHF.

This clonotype appeared once. The V call is TRBV9, the J call TRBJ1-2; D is unresolved. V dropped 4 bases and J dropped 5 bases, with 15 bases sitting between them. Per germline, CDR1 SGDLS and CDR2 YYNGEE. The CDR3 is made up of 14 amino acids. The DNA of the CDR3 is TGTGCCAGCAGCCCCGGGGTGAGAACATATGGCTACACCTTC. Its translation: CASSPGVRTYGYTF.

This clonotype was picked up a small number of times. The rearrangement uses TRBV7-9 and TRBJ1-1; D ambiguous. V lost 2 bases to trimming and J lost 2 bases, with 12 bases between them. Per the germline V gene, CDR1 is SEHNR and CDR2 is FQNEAQ (reference sequence). The length of the CDR3 is 15 residues. This CDR3 reads CASSLWLGSNTEAFF. CDR3 nucleotide sequence: TGTGCCAGCAGCTTATGGTTAGGGTCAAACACTGAAGCTTTCTTT. Full variable domain (outside the CDR3, taken from reference TRBV7-9 and TRBJ1-1): DTGVSQNPRHKITKRGQNVTFRCDPISEHNRLYWYRQTLGQGPEFLTYFQNEAQLEKSRLLSDRFSAERPKGSFSTLEIQRTEQGDSAMYLCASSLWLGSNTEAFFGQGTRLTVV.

This chain joins TRBV12-3 or TRBV12-4 and TRBJ1-5, with D maybe TRBD1 (5 bases). The CDR3 consists of 14 residues. V shed 6 bases and J shed 4 bases, with 13 bases lying between them. The DNA of the CDR3 is TGTGCCAGCAGCCCGGAGTCAGGGAATCAGCCCCAGCATTTT. It specifies CASSPESGNQPQHF.